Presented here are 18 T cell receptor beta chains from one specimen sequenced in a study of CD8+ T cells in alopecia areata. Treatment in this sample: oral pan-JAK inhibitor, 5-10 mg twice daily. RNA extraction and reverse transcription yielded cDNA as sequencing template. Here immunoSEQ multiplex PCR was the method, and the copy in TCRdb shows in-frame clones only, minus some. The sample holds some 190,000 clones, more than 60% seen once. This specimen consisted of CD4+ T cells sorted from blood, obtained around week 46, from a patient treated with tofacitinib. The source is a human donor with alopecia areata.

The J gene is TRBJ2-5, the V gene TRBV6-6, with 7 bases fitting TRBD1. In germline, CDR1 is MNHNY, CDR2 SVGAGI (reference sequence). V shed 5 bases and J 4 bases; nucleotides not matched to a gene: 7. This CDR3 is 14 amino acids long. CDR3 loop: CASSALTGIETQYF. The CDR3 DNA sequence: TGTGCCAGCAGTGCTCTGACAGGGATAGAGACCCAGTACTTC.

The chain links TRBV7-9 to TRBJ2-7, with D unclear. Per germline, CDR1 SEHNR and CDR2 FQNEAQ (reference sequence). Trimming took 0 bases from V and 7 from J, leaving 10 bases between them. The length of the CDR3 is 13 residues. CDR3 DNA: TGTGCCAGCAGCTTAGCTCGGACCGGGGAGCAGTACTTC. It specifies CASSLARTGEQYF.

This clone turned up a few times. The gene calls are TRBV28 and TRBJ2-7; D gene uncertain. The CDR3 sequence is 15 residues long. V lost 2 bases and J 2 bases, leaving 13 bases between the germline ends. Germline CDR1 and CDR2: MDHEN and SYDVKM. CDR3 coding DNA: TGTGCCAGCAGTTTAGCTTACCAGGCGACCTACGAGCAGTACTTC. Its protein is CASSLAYQATYEQYF.

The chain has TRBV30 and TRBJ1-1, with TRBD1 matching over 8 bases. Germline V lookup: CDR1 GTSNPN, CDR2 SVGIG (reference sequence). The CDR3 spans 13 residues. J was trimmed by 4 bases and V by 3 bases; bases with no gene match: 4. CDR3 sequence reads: CAWSHTGGTEAFF. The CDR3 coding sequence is TGTGCCTGGAGCCATACAGGGGGCACTGAAGCTTTCTTT.

The CDR3, as DNA: TGTGCCAGCAGCTTTGCCGCCATCCCCAATGAGCAGTTCTTC. Amino acid sequence: CASSFAAIPNEQFF. The chain joins TRBV7-2 to TRBJ2-1; no clear D gene. The V gene's germline CDR1 is SGHTA and CDR2 FQGNSA. V was shortened by 3 bases and J by 6 bases, with 12 bases between the two germline ends. The CDR3 runs 14 residues.

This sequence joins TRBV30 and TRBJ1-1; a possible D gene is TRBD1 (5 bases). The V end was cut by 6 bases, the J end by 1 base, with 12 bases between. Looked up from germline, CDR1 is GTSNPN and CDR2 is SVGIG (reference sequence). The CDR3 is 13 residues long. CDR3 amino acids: CACEGLSNTEAFF. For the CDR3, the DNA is TGTGCCTGCGAGGGGCTTTCGAACACTGAAGCTTTCTTT.

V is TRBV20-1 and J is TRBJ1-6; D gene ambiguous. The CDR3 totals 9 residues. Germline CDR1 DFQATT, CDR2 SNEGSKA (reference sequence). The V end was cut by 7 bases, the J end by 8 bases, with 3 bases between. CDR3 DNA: TGCAGTGGCGATTCACCCCTCCACTTT. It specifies CSGDSPLHF.

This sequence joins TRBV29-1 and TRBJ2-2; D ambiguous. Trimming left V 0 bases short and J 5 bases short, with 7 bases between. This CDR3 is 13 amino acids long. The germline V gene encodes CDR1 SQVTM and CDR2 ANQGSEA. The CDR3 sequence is CSVEESRTGELFF. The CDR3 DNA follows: TGCAGCGTTGAAGAGTCCAGAACCGGGGAGCTGTTTTTT.

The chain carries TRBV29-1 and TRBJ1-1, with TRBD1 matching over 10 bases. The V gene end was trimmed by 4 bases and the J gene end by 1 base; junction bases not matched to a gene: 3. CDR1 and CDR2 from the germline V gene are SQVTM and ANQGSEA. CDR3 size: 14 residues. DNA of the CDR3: TGCAGCGTTGGACAGGGGGCGGAGAACACTGAAGCTTTCTTT. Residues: CSVGQGAENTEAFF.

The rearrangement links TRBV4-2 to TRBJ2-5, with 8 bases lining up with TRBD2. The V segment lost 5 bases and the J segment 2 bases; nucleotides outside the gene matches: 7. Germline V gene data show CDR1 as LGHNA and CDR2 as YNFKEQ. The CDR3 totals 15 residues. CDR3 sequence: CASSEMAGGQETQYF. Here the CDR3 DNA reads TGTGCCAGCAGCGAGATGGCGGGGGGTCAAGAGACCCAGTACTTC.

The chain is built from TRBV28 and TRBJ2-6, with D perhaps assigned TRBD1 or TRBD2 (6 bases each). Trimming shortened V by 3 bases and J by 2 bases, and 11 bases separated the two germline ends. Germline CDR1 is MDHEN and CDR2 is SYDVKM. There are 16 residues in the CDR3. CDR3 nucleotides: TGTGCCAGCAGTTTTCACGGGGGCGCTGGGGCCAACGTCCTGACTTTC. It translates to CASSFHGGAGANVLTF.

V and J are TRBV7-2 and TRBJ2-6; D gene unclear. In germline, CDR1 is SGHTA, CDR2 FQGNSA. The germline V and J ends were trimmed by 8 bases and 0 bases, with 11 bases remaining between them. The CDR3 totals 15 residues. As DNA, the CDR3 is TGTGCCAGCCGGAGCCATGACTCTGGGGCCAACGTCCTGACTTTC. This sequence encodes CASRSHDSGANVLTF. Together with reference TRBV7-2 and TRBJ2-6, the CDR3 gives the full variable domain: GAGVSQSPSNKVTEKGKDVELRCDPISGHTALYWYRQSLGQGLEFLIYFQGNSAPDKSGLPSDRFSAERTGGSVSTLTIQRTQQEDSAVYLCASRSHDSGANVLTFGAGSRLTVL.

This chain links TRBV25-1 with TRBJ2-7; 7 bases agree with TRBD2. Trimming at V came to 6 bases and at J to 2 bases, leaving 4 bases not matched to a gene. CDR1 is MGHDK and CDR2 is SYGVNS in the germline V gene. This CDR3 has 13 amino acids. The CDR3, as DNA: TGTGCCAGCAGCCCTGGGGGGGCCTACGAGCAGTACTTC. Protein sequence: CASSPGGAYEQYF.

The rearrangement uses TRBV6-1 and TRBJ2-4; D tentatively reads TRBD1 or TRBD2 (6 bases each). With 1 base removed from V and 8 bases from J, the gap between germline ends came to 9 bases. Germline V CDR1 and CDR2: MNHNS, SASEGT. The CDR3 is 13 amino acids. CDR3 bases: TGTGCCAGCAGTGAAGTTAGGGGGGACATTCAGTACTTC. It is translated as CASSEVRGDIQYF.

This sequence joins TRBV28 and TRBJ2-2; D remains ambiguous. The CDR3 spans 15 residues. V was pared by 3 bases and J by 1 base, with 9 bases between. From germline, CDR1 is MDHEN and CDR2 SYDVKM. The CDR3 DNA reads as TGTGCCAGCAGTTTCTCGATGGGGAACACCGGGGAGCTGTTTTTT. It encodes CASSFSMGNTGELFF.

CDR3 loop: CAWSVDRGYEQYF. CDR3 nucleotide sequence: TGTGCCTGGAGTGTAGACAGGGGGTACGAGCAGTACTTC. The rearrangement uses TRBV30 and TRBJ2-7; TRBD1 aligns across 9 bases. V lost 0 bases and J lost 4; bases outside the gene matches: 1. This CDR3 is 13 amino acids long. Germline V gene lookup returns CDR1 GTSNPN and CDR2 SVGIG (reference sequence).

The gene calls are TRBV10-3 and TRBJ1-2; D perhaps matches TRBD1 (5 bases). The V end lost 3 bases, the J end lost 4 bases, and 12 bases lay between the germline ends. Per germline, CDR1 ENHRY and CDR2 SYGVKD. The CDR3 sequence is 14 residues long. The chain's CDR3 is CAISDTGSIYGYTF. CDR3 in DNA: TGTGCCATCAGTGACACAGGTTCGATCTATGGCTACACCTTC.

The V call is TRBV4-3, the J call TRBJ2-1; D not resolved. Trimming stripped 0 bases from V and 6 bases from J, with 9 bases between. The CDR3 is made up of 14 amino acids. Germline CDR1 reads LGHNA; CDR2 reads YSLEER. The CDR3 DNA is TGCGCCAGCAGCCAAGATTACGGCCTCAATGAGCAGTTCTTC. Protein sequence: CASSQDYGLNEQFF.